The rows below give T cell receptor beta chains drawn from one sample of a study of blood T cells in healthy people across ages. MiXCR, applied by TCRdb to the 5' RACE reads, yields one record per CDR3 protein. The sample includes approximately 1.5 million distinct CDR3 sequences, about 31% seen only once; the top ten take approximately 11%. The specimen sequenced was blood. Receptor source: a woman aged 25 to 39 in good health. Each CDR3 is given with its conserved first and last residue. D genes are given only for firm matches. Part of the rows lack a size; the others show once, few, many or a class for expanded clones.

j_call clone_size d_call v_call cdr3_aa cdr3_nt
TRBJ2-7 NA NA TRBV5-4 CASSAKSGPSSSYEQYF TGTGCCAGCAGCGCGAAAAGTGGCCCCTCGAGCTCCTACGAGCAGTACTTC
TRBJ2-3 few NA TRBV15 CATSRGGTDTQYF TGTGCCACCAGCAGAGGGGGGACAGATACGCAGTATTTT
TRBJ2-7 few NA TRBV20-1 CSAERAGATYEQYF TGCAGTGCGGAGCGGGCGGGGGCGACCTACGAGCAGTACTTC
TRBJ2-7 NA NA TRBV20-1 CSAREGSIYEQYF TGCAGTGCTAGAGAGGGCAGCATCTACGAGCAGTACTTC
TRBJ2-5 few TRBD1 TRBV5-1 CASSSETGWETQYF TGCGCCAGCAGCTCGGAGACAGGGTGGGAGACCCAGTACTTC
TRBJ1-2 many NA TRBV4-2 CASSQTSRSGAPNYGYTF TGTGCCAGCAGCCAAACCTCTAGGTCGGGGGCACCTAACTATGGCTACACCTTC
TRBJ2-3 NA NA TRBV10-1 CASRQSLTDTRYF TGCGCCAGCAGACAAAGCCTCACAGATACGCGGTATTTT
TRBJ1-4 NA NA TRBV20-1 CSALAGVGEKLFF TGCAGTGCCCTGGCGGGGGTCGGCGAAAAACTGTTTTTT
TRBJ2-7 NA NA TRBV12-3/TRBV12-4 CASAYGSLRPEQYF TGTGCCAGCGCTTACGGGAGCCTGCGTCCTGAGCAGTACTTC
TRBJ2-1 few NA TRBV2 CASSEGRWGNEQFF TGTGCCAGCAGTGAAGGAAGGTGGGGGAATGAGCAGTTCTTC
TRBJ2-7 NA TRBD2 TRBV5-1 CASSLTGVGLAGAYEQYF TGCGCCAGCAGCTTGACAGGGGTCGGGCTAGCGGGGGCCTACGAGCAGTACTTC
TRBJ1-1 NA NA TRBV9 CASSPGGGGATEAFF TGTGCCAGCAGCCCTGGAGGAGGGGGGGCTACTGAAGCTTTCTTT
TRBJ2-3 NA NA TRBV2 CASRGEGTDTQYF TGTGCCAGCCGTGGGGAGGGCACAGATACGCAGTATTTT
TRBJ2-5 NA TRBD2 TRBV4-1 CASSQVSGAAQETQYF TGCGCCAGCAGCCAAGTTAGCGGGGCCGCCCAAGAGACCCAGTACTTC
TRBJ2-3 NA NA TRBV7-6 CAGSLFLELDTDTQYF TGTGCCGGCAGCTTATTTCTGGAGCTAGACACAGATACGCAGTATTTT
TRBJ1-2 NA NA TRBV28 CASSLGVGSNRNYGYTF TGTGCCAGCAGTTTAGGGGTGGGGAGTAACAGGAACTATGGCTACACCTTC
TRBJ2-1 NA TRBD2 TRBV7-6 CASSTVTGTSGGGDEQFF TGTGCCAGCAGCACCGTTACCGGGACTAGCGGGGGGGGCGATGAGCAGTTCTTC
TRBJ1-4 few NA TRBV27 CASRPSTTNEKLFF TGTGCCAGCAGACCGAGTACAACTAATGAAAAACTGTTTTTT
TRBJ2-7 NA TRBD2 TRBV3-1 CASSQDGWEGSSPYEQYF TGTGCCAGCAGCCAAGATGGGTGGGAGGGCTCATCTCCCTACGAGCAGTACTTC
TRBJ1-2 few NA TRBV7-9 CASSLGGAEAHGYTF TGTGCCAGCAGCTTAGGGGGGGCAGAAGCACATGGCTACACCTTC
TRBJ2-7 NA NA TRBV20-1 CSARDINNEQYF TGCAGTGCTAGAGATATAAATAACGAGCAGTACTTC
TRBJ1-1 NA TRBD1 TRBV12-3/TRBV12-4 CASSLAVTGSTEAFF TGTGCCAGCAGTTTAGCCGTGACAGGGAGCACTGAAGCTTTCTTT
TRBJ1-2 NA NA TRBV7-2 CASSLNRVSGYTF TGTGCCAGCAGCCTTAACAGGGTTAGTGGCTACACCTTC
TRBJ2-1 NA TRBD1 TRBV20-1 CSASSEQGVNEQFF TGCAGTGCTAGCAGTGAGCAGGGGGTCAATGAGCAGTTCTTC
TRBJ2-7 many TRBD1 TRBV4-2 CASSQPGQDSYEQYF TGTGCCAGCAGCCAACCGGGACAGGACTCCTACGAGCAGTACTTC
TRBJ2-5 many NA TRBV5-4 CASSFGTPPGETQYF TGTGCCAGCAGCTTCGGGACCCCACCGGGGGAGACCCAGTACTTC
TRBJ1-4 NA NA TRBV30 CAWSDRLNEKLFF TGTGCCTGGAGCGACAGACTTAATGAAAAACTGTTTTTT
TRBJ1-1 NA NA TRBV29-1 CSVFGGSTEAFF TGCAGCGTCTTCGGCGGTTCCACTGAAGCTTTCTTT
TRBJ2-1 NA NA TRBV20-1 CSARDRLTSSYNEQFF TGCAGTGCTAGAGATAGGTTGACAAGCTCCTACAATGAGCAGTTCTTC
TRBJ2-5 NA NA TRBV28 CASSPPPSDGEQYF TGTGCCAGCAGTCCACCACCCTCGGACGGGGAGCAGTACTTC
TRBJ2-2 NA NA TRBV5-4 CASSSYSVSGELFF TGTGCCAGCAGCTCCTACTCTGTTTCTGGGGAGCTGTTTTTT
TRBJ1-3 NA TRBD1 TRBV6-6 CASTPRGQGPGNTIYF TGTGCCAGCACCCCTCGAGGACAGGGGCCTGGAAACACCATATATTTT
TRBJ1-1 few TRBD1 TRBV15 CAIDRGFALDTEAFF TGTGCGATCGACAGGGGGTTCGCTCTGGACACTGAAGCTTTCTTT
TRBJ2-7 many NA TRBV10-3 CAIGTRSYEQYF TGTGCCATTGGGACTCGCTCCTACGAGCAGTACTTC
TRBJ2-7 NA NA TRBV4-2 CASSQSSGATQYF TGTGCCAGCAGCCAGTCCTCCGGGGCTACCCAGTACTTC
TRBJ1-2 few NA TRBV6-2/TRBV6-3 CASSPMGGENYGYTF TGTGCCAGCAGTCCTATGGGTGGAGAAAACTATGGCTACACCTTC
TRBJ2-7 NA TRBD2 TRBV28 CASSLGGSWTYEQYF TGTGCCAGCAGTTTGGGCGGGAGTTGGACCTACGAGCAGTACTTC
TRBJ2-7 few TRBD2 TRBV20-1 CSASSGLGTYEQYF TGCAGTGCCTCCTCGGGACTAGGTACCTACGAGCAGTACTTC
TRBJ2-7 many NA TRBV5-1 CASSLEGVGYEQYF TGCGCCAGCAGCTTGGAGGGTGTGGGTTACGAGCAGTACTTC
TRBJ2-1 NA NA TRBV7-9 CAGSSWQVSVYNEQFF TGTGCCGGCAGCTCCTGGCAGGTTTCCGTATACAATGAGCAGTTCTTC
TRBJ1-6 once NA TRBV9 CASSKIDRNNSPLHF TGTGCCAGCAGCAAAATAGACAGAAATAATTCACCCCTCCACTTT